A single sample gave rise to the 8 T cell receptor beta chains below, sequenced in a study of T cells in Graves' hyperthyroidism and ophthalmopathy. The TCR beta CDR3 regions underwent amplification using RNA transcripts as the source. The HTBI primer set served for first-round RT-PCR of the TCR CDR3. Each CDR3 protein is one row after TCRdb ran MiXCR on the multiplex PCR reads. Among 600,000 to 900,000 distinct CDR3 sequences listed, about a sixth were seen once. The sequenced sample consisted of blood. Source of these receptors: a young man with Graves' hyperthyroidism.

The V call is TRBV24-1, the J call TRBJ1-5, with 9 bases lining up with TRBD1. The V and J ends lost 10 bases and 6 bases, in that order; junction bases with no gene match: 3. The CDR3 covers 12 residues. Germline V gene sequence: CDR1 KGHDR, CDR2 SFDVKD. The CDR3 DNA reads as TGTGCCACTGGACAGGGGTTTCAGCCCCAGCATTTT. Translation: CATGQGFQPQHF.

This clonotype was detected many times. The V and J genes are TRBV20-1 and TRBJ1-6, with 7 bases fitting TRBD1. The CDR3 runs to 16 residues. J was trimmed by 1 base and V by 5 bases; bases with no gene match: 8. Germline V gives CDR1 DFQATT, CDR2 SNEGSKA (reference sequence). CDR3 DNA sequence: TGCAGTGCTGCCCGGGGCAGGGGGTCCTATAATTCACCCCTCCACTTT. Translated: CSAARGRGSYNSPLHF.

As concerns this clonotype: A much larger clone differs from this one at a single base, so this may be a read error. The chain is built from TRBV6-2 or TRBV6-3 and TRBJ2-1, with 8 bases fitting TRBD2. The CDR3 contains 16 residues. Looked up from germline, CDR1 is MNHEY and CDR2 is SVGEGT. V dropped 6 bases and J dropped 2; count of bases not matched to a gene: 9. DNA of the CDR3: TGTGCCAGCAGACGTCCCCTAGCGGGTCCCTACAATGAGCAGTTCTTC. It specifies CASRRPLAGPYNEQFF.

This clonotype came up many times. This rearrangement joins TRBV6-1 to TRBJ2-7; 8 nucleotides line up with TRBD1. J gave up 2 bases and V 4 bases, and 10 bases lay outside the gene matches. Germline V gives CDR1 MNHNS, CDR2 SASEGT. This CDR3 has 16 residues. This CDR3 reads CASSGFRDRITYEQYF. The CDR3, as DNA: TGTGCCAGCAGTGGGTTCCGGGACAGGATTACCTACGAGCAGTACTTC.

This clonotype came up a few times. CDR3 sequence reads: CASSERTRRGLRTDTQYF. CDR3 coding DNA: TGTGCCAGCAGCGAAAGGACTAGGCGGGGGCTTAGGACAGATACGCAGTATTTT. The chain carries TRBV7-2 and TRBJ2-3; maybe TRBD2 (7 bases). CDR1 is SGHTA, CDR2 FQGNSA, per germline. V lost 5 bases, J lost 3 bases, and 24 bases lay in between. The CDR3 length is 18 residues.

V gene TRBV28 combines with J gene TRBJ2-7; D gene ambiguous. This CDR3 region has 14 residues. Deletions cut 3 bases from V and 2 bases from J, with 11 bases between. CDR1 and CDR2 from the germline V gene are MDHEN and SYDVKM. CDR3 protein: CASSFRSRPYEQYF. The CDR3 region has the DNA TGTGCCAGCAGTTTTCGTAGTCGCCCCTACGAGCAGTACTTC.

The genes are TRBV7-2 and TRBJ2-5; D may be TRBD2 (5 bases). CDR1 and CDR2 (germline): SGHTA, FQGNSA. This CDR3 has 13 amino acids. Trimming took 0 bases from V and 5 from J, leaving 7 bases between them. The CDR3 coding sequence is TGTGCCAGCAGCTTAGCTAGCGTGGAGACCCAGTACTTC. Protein product: CASSLASVETQYF.

The chain employs TRBV5-5 and TRBJ1-6; D is perhaps TRBD1 (5 bases). Trimming pared 4 bases from V and 4 bases from J, leaving 12 bases between. Germline CDR1 and CDR2: SGHKS and YYEKEE (reference sequence). The CDR3 has 15 residues. The DNA of the CDR3 is TGTGCCAGCAGCCTCCGACAGACTTATAATTCACCCCTCCACTTT. As protein: CASSLRQTYNSPLHF.